This T cell receptor beta chain derives from a study of blood T cells in healthy people across ages. There were at least 6 micrograms of total RNA extracted from every sample. Then a second PCR, running roughly 7 to 12 cycles, was carried out with a sample-barcoded 5' primer and a J-beta primer mix. Each cDNA molecule carried a tag from a template-switch adaptor that contained 12 random nucleotides. One entry per CDR3 protein, called by TCRdb with MiXCR from the 5' RACE reads. The sample has approximately 2,000,000 distinct CDR3 sequences, around 42% seen once. To note about this clonotype: The antigen is undetermined.

Germline lookup yields CDR1 DFQATT and CDR2 SNEGSKA (reference sequence). J lost 3 bases, V lost 1 base, and 9 bases had no gene match. The CDR3 runs 15 residues. Study-wide results and caveats: Age brought a roughly linear fall in TCR beta diversity measured per million T cells. More naive CD4+ cells and higher diversity marked long-lived donors relative to aged donors.

This clonotype was sampled from a human donor in good health. Input material: blood. The J gene is TRBJ2-7, the V gene TRBV20-1; 7 bases are a match to TRBD1. The CDR3 DNA reads as TGCAGTGCTAGAGTCCCGGGACAGAGAGTCTACGAGCAGTACTTC. Translated: CSARVPGQRVYEQYF.